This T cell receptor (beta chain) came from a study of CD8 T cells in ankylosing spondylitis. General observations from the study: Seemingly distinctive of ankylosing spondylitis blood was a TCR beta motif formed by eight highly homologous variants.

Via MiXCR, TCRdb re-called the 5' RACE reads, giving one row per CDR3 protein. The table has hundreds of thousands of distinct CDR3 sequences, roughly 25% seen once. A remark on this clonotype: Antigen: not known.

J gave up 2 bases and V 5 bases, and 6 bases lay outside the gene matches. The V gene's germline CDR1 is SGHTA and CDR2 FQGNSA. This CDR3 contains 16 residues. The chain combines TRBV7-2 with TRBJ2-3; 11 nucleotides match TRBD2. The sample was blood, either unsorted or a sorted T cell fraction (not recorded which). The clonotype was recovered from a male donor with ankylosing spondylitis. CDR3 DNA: TGTGCCAGCAGCCAGGGACTAGCGGATTACACAGATACGCAGTATTTT. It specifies CASSQGLADYTDTQYF. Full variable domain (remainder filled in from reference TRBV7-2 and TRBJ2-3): GAGVSQSPSNKVTEKGKDVELRCDPISGHTALYWYRQSLGQGLEFLIYFQGNSAPDKSGLPSDRFSAERTGGSVSTLTIQRTQQEDSAVYLCASSQGLADYTDTQYFGPGTRLTVL.